This T cell receptor (beta chain) was sequenced during a study of T cell responses to AZD1222 COVID-19 vaccine. Study-level results: Repertoire sampling occurred only after the peak T cell response.

Only in-frame clones appear in the TCRdb table, and some are missing; sequencing was by immunoSEQ multiplex PCR. There are around 150,000 clones in the sample; around 88% occur only once, and 2.2% lies in the top ten. A word on this clone: Its antigen is not identified.

J was trimmed by 5 bases and V by 3 bases; bases with no gene match: 6. The CDR3 sequence is 15 residues long. Germline values: CDR1 PRHDT, CDR2 FYEKMQ (reference sequence). The sample consisted of peripheral blood, taken on day 0 of AZD1222 vaccination. This clonotype originated in an adult in good health. This chain links TRBV13 with TRBJ2-5, with TRBD1 matching over 10 bases. CDR3 amino acids: CASSFDRGLGETQYF. The CDR3 nucleotides read TGTGCCAGCAGCTTTGACAGGGGGCTCGGGGAGACCCAGTACTTC.